This T cell receptor (beta chain) was sequenced during a study of cytomegalovirus exposure and HLA in healthy donors. Regarding the study as a whole: Altogether, 164 TCR beta chains were recorded as cytomegalovirus-associated. Later, an analysis found that TCR clusters from the first cohort tended to co-occur in the roughly 110 validation repertoires. Rare TCR sequences dominated, though some public TCRs recurred in many donors.

The assay was immunoSEQ multiplex PCR, and TCRdb's table has in-frame clones only and misses some. Among 65,000 or so clones listed, just over 90% were seen once. The germline V gene has CDR1 SGHRS and CDR2 YFSETQ. Trimming removed 1 base at V and 4 bases at J, with 11 bases between. This CDR3 is 14 amino acids long. Notes on this clone: The antigen is unknown.

The donors belonged to the approximately 110-subject validation cohort, separate from the roughly 700-subject first cohort. This clonotype was sampled from a woman between 18 and 29 years old in good health and CMV-seronegative. The sample comprised PBMCs. This chain connects TRBV5-1 to TRBJ1-1, with D unresolved. This CDR3 reads CASSLIGRSTEAFF. Here the CDR3 DNA reads TGCGCCAGCAGCTTGATAGGGAGGAGCACTGAAGCTTTCTTT.